This T cell receptor beta chain emerged from a study of blood T cell repertoires in COVID-19. Data came from immunoSEQ multiplex PCR; TCRdb stores just in-frame clones and leaves some out. The repertoire holds 80,000 to 95,000 clones, with 85% as singletons. With V trimmed by 5 bases and J by 6 bases, 4 bases remained unmatched. Germline values: CDR1 SGHVS, CDR2 FNYEAQ. This CDR3 spans 12 amino acids. This clone was detected only once. The chain combines TRBV7-6 with TRBJ2-7, with 7 bases fitting TRBD2. This TCR came from a man older than 75 with acute or convalescent COVID-19. The specimen sequenced was peripheral blood. The chain's CDR3 is CASSPPGGEQYF. CDR3 DNA: TGTGCCAGCAGCCCCCCGGGGGGCGAGCAGTACTTC.